The rows below give T cell receptor beta chains drawn from one sample of a study of the immune and genomic landscape of osteosarcoma. The data were produced by immunoSEQ multiplex PCR, yet TCRdb's version contains in-frame clones alone and is incomplete. The sample consists of about 10,000 clones, 55% to 75% of them appearing once. The sequenced material came from osteosarcoma tumor tissue from the lung. These receptors were taken from a human donor with osteosarcoma. Each CDR3 is given with its conserved first and last residue. The listing skips clone size in some rows; elsewhere it reads once, few, many or a size class.

V: TRBV6-5; length: 14; size: large; J: TRBJ1-5; CDR3: CASRRTGRNQPQHF
V: TRBV19; length: 14; size: few; J: TRBJ1-1; CDR3: CASSIGGMNTEAFF
V: TRBV27; length: 14; size: few; J: TRBJ2-7; CDR3: CASMGGRAGYEQYF
V: TRBV4-1; length: 10; size: .; J: TRBJ2-7; CDR3: CASNASEQYF
V: TRBV5-1; length: 17; size: .; J: TRBJ2-7; CDR3: CASSLATGTAGSYEQYF
V: TRBV19; length: 18; size: .; J: TRBJ2-7; CDR3: CASSPTLRAGRGSYEQYF
V: TRBV10-2; length: 12; size: once; J: TRBJ1-1; CDR3: CARKTGDTEAFF
V: TRBV10-3; length: 14; size: .; J: TRBJ2-7; CDR3: CAISTGTGRHEQYF
V: TRBV30; length: 14; size: .; J: TRBJ1-2; CDR3: CAWNLAGLVYGYTF
V: TRBV7-3; length: 17; size: .; J: TRBJ2-3; CDR3: CASSRIGGQVASDTQYF
V: TRBV29-1; length: 17; size: .; J: TRBJ2-6; CDR3: CSVIGILAYSRANVLTF
V: TRBV7-2; length: 13; size: .; J: TRBJ2-7; CDR3: CASSLAGSYEQYF
V: TRBV28; length: 15; size: .; J: TRBJ1-2; CDR3: CASNRQGATNYGYTF
V: TRBV7-8; length: 12; size: few; J: TRBJ1-3; CDR3: CASPAYGHTIYF
V: TRBV6-5; length: 14; size: few; J: TRBJ2-7; CDR3: CASSLLPDFYEQYF
V: TRBV28; length: 15; size: .; J: TRBJ2-6; CDR3: CASSPLGAGANVLTF
V: TRBV6-1; length: 16; size: .; J: TRBJ2-7; CDR3: CASSEEAGTGGYEQYF
V: TRBV19; length: 11; size: .; J: TRBJ2-5; CDR3: CASSSQETQYF
V: TRBV6-5; length: 15; size: .; J: TRBJ1-1; CDR3: CASSGGQGADTEAFF
V: TRBV5-4; length: 15; size: .; J: TRBJ1-4; CDR3: CASSQSDRGSEKLFF